One T cell receptor (delta chain) is described in this entry. This clone has just a few counts. Its antigen is currently not known. The mismatch at residue 16 between this DNA's translation and the TCRdb protein of a much larger clone likely reflects a read error; the protein shown is translated from the DNA. The data are from a study of γδ T cells in repeated Plasmodium falciparum infection (dated by TCRdb to about 2021). Looking at the study overall: The natural-infection arm enrolled Malian children exposed to intense seasonal malaria transmission, compared against age and gender matched Australian children. Four controlled human malaria infections were administered to about five malaria-naive U.S. adults over about 630 days by bites from P. falciparum NF54-infected Anopheles stephensi mosquitoes. Samples from controlled-infection subjects were taken at baseline, just before selected infections, and 21 days after each infection. Malian gammadelta TCR repertoires were analysed cross-sectionally in periods with no transmission and longitudinally across episodes of acute febrile malaria. The study examined how repeated Plasmodium falciparum infection shapes the human gammadelta T cell repertoire, using natural infection in Mali and controlled human malaria infection. Findings and caveats that apply to the study as a whole: Vdelta2-negative gammadelta TCR repertoires from Malian children appeared more clonally expanded, less diverse and less shared than those of Australian children. Generalizability was limited because the Malian cohort was drawn from a small rural village of predominantly one ethnic group. Because the controlled-infection cohort was small, analysis of inter-individual variability in gammadelta T cell responses was limited. In Vdelta2-negative gammadelta TCR repertoires, which were largely Vdelta1+, repeated controlled infections appeared to drive waves of new clonotype selection. Vgamma9/Vdelta2+ TCR repertoires kept a highly stable polyclonal repertoire across time and infection, and many TCRgamma sequences overlapped between individuals.

The germline V gene yields GEAIGNYY for CDR1 and EKD for CDR2. There are 19 amino acids in the CDR3, from cysteine to phenylalanine inclusive. The CDR3 DNA has 57 bases and is translated from base 1. Libraries were built with multiplex PCR. This sample was sequenced with an Illumina MiSeq. Every sorted gammadelta T cell sample had both its TCR gamma (TRG) and TCR delta (TRD) chains sequenced. The original pipeline was this. The repertoire analyses drew on clonotype tree plots, the accumulated frequency of the top 20 clonotypes, and diversity index (DI) and D75 metrics. TCRdb reanalyzed the public reads with the CATT caller, and identical DNA sequences were merged afterwards. These V and J calls are TCRdb output, not the study's own analysis. In this sample the table shows 85,000 to 95,000 delta-chain clones, approximately 1.4% of which occur a single time. Jointly, the top ten make up around 8.3% of the sample.

Vgamma9/Vdelta2+ and Vdelta2-negative gammadelta T cell populations were flow-sorted from peripheral blood mononuclear cells for bulk TCR repertoire analysis. Recombination joined TRDV2 with TRDJ1, and 8 bases in between align with TRDD3. The material sequenced was gamma-delta T cells from blood. The TCR comes from a pool of human donors (malaria-infected and uninfected, not separated). The CDR3 region has the sequence CACDTVKAGGGKYTDRLIF. The DNA reads as follows: TGTGCCTGTGACACCGTAAAAGCTGGGGGAGGAAAGTACACCGATAGACTCATCTTT.